These 9 T cell receptor beta chains originate from one sample sequenced in a study of T cell responses to AZD1222 COVID-19 vaccine. Profiled with immunoSEQ multiplex PCR; TCRdb holds only in-frame clones, not every one. The sample records more than 90,000 clones, roughly 84% being singletons. Material: peripheral blood, obtained on day 0 of AZD1222 vaccination. Receptors were obtained from an adult in good health.

This clone was found once. The chain links TRBV5-1 to TRBJ1-5, with unresolved D. Germline V gene lookup returns CDR1 SGHRS and CDR2 YFSETQ. The CDR3 consists of 14 residues. V dropped 4 bases and J dropped 3 bases, with 11 bases sitting between them. The CDR3 loop reads CASSLDTDNQPQHF. The CDR3 DNA sequence: TGCGCCAGCAGCCTCGACACTGACAATCAGCCCCAGCATTTT.

Relative to its sample, this clone is large. The chain joins TRBV19 to TRBJ2-7; D not certain. With 2 bases removed from V and 0 bases from J, the gap between germline ends came to 11 bases. Germline CDR1 reads LNHDA; CDR2 reads SQIVND (reference sequence). The CDR3 loop spans 15 amino acids. The CDR3 protein is CASSISTSPSYEQYF. The CDR3 DNA reads as TGTGCCAGTAGTATATCGACATCCCCCTCCTACGAGCAGTACTTC.

This chain joins TRBV5-5 and TRBJ1-4; D is perhaps TRBD1 (6 bases). Trimming pared 2 bases from V and 0 bases from J, leaving 8 bases between. The CDR3 extends over 15 amino acids. In germline, CDR1 is SGHKS, CDR2 YYEKEE (reference sequence). The CDR3 nucleotides are TGTGCCAGCAGCTTAACAGGGTCAACTAATGAAAAACTGTTTTTT. Its translation: CASSLTGSTNEKLFF.

J is TRBJ1-5 and V is TRBV7-2; the D is unclear. Germline CDR1 SGHTA, CDR2 FQGNSA. The CDR3 totals 14 residues. V lost 2 bases to trimming and J lost 3 bases, with 8 bases between them. The DNA for the CDR3 is TGTGCCAGCAGCTTAATTGGGGTCAATCAGCCCCAGCATTTT. Translated, it gives CASSLIGVNQPQHF.

This chain connects TRBV14 to TRBJ2-2, with D perhaps TRBD1 (6 bases). The CDR3 length is 16 residues. Trimming stripped 4 bases from V and 6 bases from J, with 18 bases between. The germline CDR1 and CDR2 sequences are SGHDN and FVKESK. In nucleotides, the CDR3 is TGTGCCAGCAGCCGTTACTCCGGGACAATGGCCGGGGAGCTGTTTTTT. Its translation: CASSRYSGTMAGELFF.

With regard to this clone: This sample also contains other DNA sequences that code for the same CDR3. V usage is TRBV5-1 and J usage is TRBJ2-7, with no clear D. CDR3 size: 12 residues. The ends were cut back, 0 bases at V and 3 bases at J, with 4 bases in the middle. Germline V gene data show CDR1 as SGHRS and CDR2 as YFSETQ. In nucleotides, the CDR3 is TGCGCCAGCAGCTTGGGGTTCTACGAGCAGTACTTC. This gives the protein CASSLGFYEQYF. Full variable domain (rest looked up from reference TRBV5-1 and TRBJ2-7): KAGVTQTPRYLIKTRGQQVTLSCSPISGHRSVSWYQQTPGQGLQFLFEYFSETQRNKGNFPGRFSGRQFSNSRSEMNVSTLELGDSALYLCASSLGFYEQYFGPGTRLTVT.

The J gene is TRBJ1-4, the V gene TRBV21-1. TRBV21-1 corresponds to a pseudogene. The CDR3 covers 15 residues. The CDR3 DNA sequence: TGTGCCAGCGCACAAGTCCGGGGATTGGGTGAAAAACTGTTTTTT. Its protein product is CASAQVRGLGEKLFF.

The genes are TRBV5-6 and TRBJ2-3; 8 bases agree with TRBD2. Germline-derived CDR1 and CDR2 are SGHDT and YYEEEE. The junction had 9 bases not matched to a gene; V was cut back by 1 base and J by 5 bases. This CDR3 has 16 residues. The CDR3 DNA reads TGTGCCAGCAGCTTGAGGAGCGGGAGCGTTGGAGATACGCAGTATTTT. Translating gives CASSLRSGSVGDTQYF.

The chain is built from TRBV30 and TRBJ1-5, with TRBD1 matching 7 bases. Germline loops: CDR1 GTSNPN, CDR2 SVGIG (reference sequence). The CDR3 totals 15 residues. Trimming took 0 bases from V and 3 from J; bases not matched to a gene: 5. CDR3 residues: CAWSVPGGNNQPQHF. The CDR3 coding sequence is TGTGCCTGGAGTGTCCCAGGGGGGAACAATCAGCCCCAGCATTTT.